These 5 T cell receptor beta chains came from one sample sequenced in a study of control samples from healthy donors and cancer patients. Data came from immunoSEQ multiplex PCR; TCRdb stores just in-frame clones and leaves some out. The table has about 120,000 clones, approximately 94% seen once. The sequenced sample consisted of PBMCs. The source of these receptors is a man aged 50-60 years with head and neck cancer.

Only one count was recorded for this clone. Within the sample, other DNA sequences also encode this same CDR3. The chain recombines TRBV7-3 with TRBJ1-1; a possible D gene is TRBD1 (6 bases). Germline V gene sequence: CDR1 SGHTA, CDR2 FQGTGA. The CDR3 contains 13 residues. Trimming cost V 4 bases and J 1 base, with 7 bases left between them. CDR3 sequence (DNA): TGTGCCAGCAGCTCACAGGGGAACACTGAAGCTTTCTTT. This sequence encodes CASSSQGNTEAFF.

V usage is TRBV7-6 and J usage is TRBJ2-1, with TRBD2 identical over 8 bases. This CDR3 spans 15 amino acids. Trimming removed 5 bases from V and 6 bases from J; junction bases left unmatched: 9. Germline-derived CDR1 and CDR2 are SGHVS and FNYEAQ. CDR3 bases: TGTGCCAGCAGCCCAGCGGGGGCCGGGCGCAATGAGCAGTTCTTC. Encoded protein: CASSPAGAGRNEQFF.

The J gene is TRBJ2-3, the V gene TRBV3-1 (or the pseudogene TRBV3-2); D is unclear. The germline V gene has CDR1 LGHDT and CDR2 YNNKEL (reference sequence). The CDR3 has 12 amino acids. V was cut by 5 bases and J by 6 bases, with 9 bases left in between. As DNA, the CDR3 is TGTGCCAGCAGCAGTAAAGGGGATACGCAGTATTTT. Protein product: CASSSKGDTQYF.

The chain joins TRBV5-4 to TRBJ1-2, with 8 bases identical to TRBD1. Trimming at V came to 6 bases and at J to 8 bases, leaving 12 bases not matched to a gene. The CDR3 covers 14 residues. The V gene's germline CDR1 is SGHNT and CDR2 YYREEE (reference sequence). In DNA, the CDR3 is TGTGCCAGCACCCAGACAGGGGACTGGTACGGCTACACCTTC. This gives the protein CASTQTGDWYGYTF.

The gene calls are TRBV2 and TRBJ1-2, with D possibly being TRBD1 (6 bases). CDR1 is SNHLY, CDR2 FYNNEI, per germline. Trimming took 7 bases from V and 8 from J, leaving 14 bases between them. The CDR3 contains 12 residues. Here the CDR3 reads CASNKGEVGYTF. CDR3 bases: TGTGCCAGCAATAAGGGGGAGGTGGGCTACACCTTC.